This T cell receptor beta chain derives from a study of blood T cell repertoires in COVID-19. The overall study: Italy, Spain and the United States were the sources of the convalescent and acute COVID-19 samples.

Losses at the gene ends were 1 base for V and 6 bases for J; bases not matched to a gene: 8. The CDR3 runs 15 residues. The germline CDR1 and CDR2 sequences are LGHNA and YNFKEQ. The assay was immunoSEQ multiplex PCR, and TCRdb's table has in-frame clones only and misses some. Among 150,000 to 200,000 clones, 76% were seen once, and the ten largest hold 17%. Across under 25 US areas, participants ranged in age from roughly 18 to 89 years. Participant reports of clinical history set cohort assignment. This receptor was taken from a woman between 50 and 59 years old with acute COVID-19. The chain carries TRBV4-2 and TRBJ1-2, with 7 bases fitting TRBD1. Sequenced material: PBMCs or T cells enriched from blood (not recorded which). As DNA, the CDR3 is TGTGCCAGCAGCCAAGGGACAGGAGACAGGGATGGCTACACCTTC. Translation: CASSQGTGDRDGYTF.